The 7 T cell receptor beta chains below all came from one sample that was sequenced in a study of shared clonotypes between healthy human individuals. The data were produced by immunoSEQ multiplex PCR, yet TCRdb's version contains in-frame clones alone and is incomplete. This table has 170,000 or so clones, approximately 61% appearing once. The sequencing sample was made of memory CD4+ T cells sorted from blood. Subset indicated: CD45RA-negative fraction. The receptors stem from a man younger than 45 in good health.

The CDR3 loop reads CASSLYGGNTIYF. Written as DNA, the CDR3 is TGTGCCAGCAGCTTATACGGGGGAAACACCATATATTTT. The chain uses TRBV7-2 and TRBJ1-3; D is uncertain. Per the germline V gene, CDR1 is SGHTA and CDR2 is FQGNSA. Deletions cut 2 bases from V and 4 bases from J, with 6 bases between. The CDR3 covers 13 residues.

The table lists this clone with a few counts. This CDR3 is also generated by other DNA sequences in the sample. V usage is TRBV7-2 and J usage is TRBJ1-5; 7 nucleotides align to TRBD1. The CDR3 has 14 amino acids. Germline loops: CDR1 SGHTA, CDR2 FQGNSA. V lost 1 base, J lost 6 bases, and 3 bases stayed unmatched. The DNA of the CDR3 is TGTGCCAGCAGCTTAGGGGCAGGGGGTCAGCCCCAGCATTTT. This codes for CASSLGAGGQPQHF.

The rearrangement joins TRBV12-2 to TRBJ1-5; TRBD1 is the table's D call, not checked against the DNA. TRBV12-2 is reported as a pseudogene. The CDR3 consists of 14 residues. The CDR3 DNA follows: TGTGCCAGCATCCTAGACAGCGCTAATCAGCCCCAGCATTTT. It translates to CASILDSANQPQHF.

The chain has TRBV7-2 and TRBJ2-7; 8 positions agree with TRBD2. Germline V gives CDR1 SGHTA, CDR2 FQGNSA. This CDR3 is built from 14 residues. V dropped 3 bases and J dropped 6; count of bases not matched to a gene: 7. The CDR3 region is CASSFSGSLIEQYF. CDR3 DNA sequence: TGTGCCAGCAGCTTCAGCGGGAGTCTTATCGAGCAGTACTTC.

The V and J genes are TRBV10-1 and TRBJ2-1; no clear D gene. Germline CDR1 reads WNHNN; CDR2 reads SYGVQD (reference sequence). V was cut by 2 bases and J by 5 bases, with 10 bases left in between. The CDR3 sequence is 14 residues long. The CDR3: CASSEGVVHNEQFF. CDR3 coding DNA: TGCGCCAGCAGTGAGGGTGTGGTCCACAATGAGCAGTTCTTC.

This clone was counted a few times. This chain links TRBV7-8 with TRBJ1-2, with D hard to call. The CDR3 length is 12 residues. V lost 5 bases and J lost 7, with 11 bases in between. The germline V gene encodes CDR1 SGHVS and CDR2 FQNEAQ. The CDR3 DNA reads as TGTGCCAGCAGCACCCAAGTAGGTGGCTACACCTTC. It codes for CASSTQVGGYTF.

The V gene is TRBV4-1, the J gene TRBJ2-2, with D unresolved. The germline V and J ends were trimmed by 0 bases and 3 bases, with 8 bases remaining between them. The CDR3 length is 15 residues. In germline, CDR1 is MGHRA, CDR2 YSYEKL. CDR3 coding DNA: TGCGCCAGCAGCCAAGAGAGACGGTACACCGGGGAGCTGTTTTTT. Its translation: CASSQERRYTGELFF.